A single sample gave rise to the 26 T cell receptor beta chains below, sequenced in a study of PD-1 blockade in classical Hodgkin lymphoma. Measured with immunoSEQ multiplex PCR; TCRdb has only the in-frame clones, and not every one. This table has roughly 32,000 clones, 82% appearing once. Every patient was affected by relapse after autologous stem cell transplantation, while exposure to brentuximab vedotin was not uniform. Here the sequenced sample was peripheral blood mononuclear cells (PBMCs), taken at baseline. The source is a human donor with classical Hodgkin lymphoma.

This clone is medium-sized (0.01 to 0.1%) within its sample. V is TRBV7-9 and J is TRBJ2-7; unclear D gene. The CDR3 is made up of 11 amino acids. With 5 bases removed from V and 3 bases from J, the gap between germline ends came to 5 bases. Per the germline V gene, CDR1 is SEHNR and CDR2 is FQNEAQ (reference sequence). CDR3 sequence (DNA): TGTGCCAGCAGCCCCCACTACGAGCAGTACTTC. Its translation: CASSPHYEQYF. The complete variable domain, with remaining parts taken from reference TRBV7-9 and TRBJ2-7, reads DTGVSQNPRHKITKRGQNVTFRCDPISEHNRLYWYRQTLGQGPEFLTYFQNEAQLEKSRLLSDRFSAERPKGSFSTLEIQRTEQGDSAMYLCASSPHYEQYFGPGTRLTVT.

The chain recombines TRBV29-1 with TRBJ2-3; D possibly matches TRBD1 or TRBD2 (5 bases each). The germline gives CDR1 SQVTM, CDR2 ANQGSEA. V dropped 2 bases and J dropped 3 bases, with 15 bases sitting between them. The CDR3 contains 15 residues. CDR3 DNA: TGCAGCGTTGAAAGGGACCCAGGGCGAACAGATACGCAGTATTTT. Amino acids: CSVERDPGRTDTQYF.

In DNA form, the CDR3 reads TGTGCCAGCAGCTTCAGGGGGACTAATGAAAAACTGTTTTTT. Its translation: CASSFRGTNEKLFF. The rearrangement uses TRBV7-9 and TRBJ1-4; 7 positions match TRBD1. The CDR3 is 14 residues long. Germline lookup yields CDR1 SEHNR and CDR2 FQNEAQ (reference sequence). Germline trimming cut 3 bases from V and 2 bases from J; bases unmatched to any gene: 0. Drawing the rest from reference TRBV7-9 and TRBJ1-4, the complete variable domain is DTGVSQNPRHKITKRGQNVTFRCDPISEHNRLYWYRQTLGQGPEFLTYFQNEAQLEKSRLLSDRFSAERPKGSFSTLEIQRTEQGDSAMYLCASSFRGTNEKLFFGSGTQLSVL.

The genes are TRBV6-5 and TRBJ1-5, with a possible D match to TRBD1 (5 bases). Per germline, CDR1 MNHEY and CDR2 SVGAGI. This CDR3 has 16 amino acids. The V and J ends lost 3 bases and 6 bases respectively, with 18 bases between them. The chain's CDR3 is CASSYGTPGGSQPQHF. CDR3 DNA sequence: TGTGCCAGCAGTTATGGGACCCCCGGTGGGAGTCAGCCCCAGCATTTT.

V is TRBV20-1 and J is TRBJ2-1; D gene uncertain. V lost 2 bases and J lost 7, with 6 bases in between. Germline lookup yields CDR1 DFQATT and CDR2 SNEGSKA (reference sequence). The length of the CDR3 is 11 residues. CDR3 sequence: CSARHENEQFF. The CDR3 nucleotides are TGCAGTGCTAGACATGAGAATGAGCAGTTCTTC.

The chain carries TRBV4-3 and TRBJ1-3; weak D call: TRBD1 (5 bases). CDR3 size: 15 residues. Per the germline V gene, CDR1 is LGHNA and CDR2 is YSLEER. Trimming removed 0 bases from V and 7 bases from J, with 13 bases in between. The CDR3 protein is CASSQDRLEGNTIYF. CDR3 DNA: TGCGCCAGCAGCCAAGATCGGCTAGAGGGGAACACCATATATTTT.

The CDR3 loop reads CSVERLGQASYNEQFF. CDR3 nucleotides: TGCAGCGTTGAAAGACTGGGACAGGCCTCCTACAATGAGCAGTTCTTC. The V and J genes are TRBV29-1 and TRBJ2-1, with 8 bases fitting TRBD1. The V gene's germline CDR1 is SQVTM and CDR2 ANQGSEA. Trimming at V came to 2 bases and at J to 0 bases, leaving 6 bases not matched to a gene. This CDR3 is 16 amino acids long.

The chain uses TRBV9 and TRBJ2-2; D gene unclear. This CDR3 contains 15 residues. V was pared by 3 bases and J by 0 bases, with 9 bases between. Germline values: CDR1 SGDLS, CDR2 YYNGEE. The CDR3 loop reads CASSAWAANTGELFF. The CDR3 DNA follows: TGTGCCAGCAGCGCCTGGGCGGCGAACACCGGGGAGCTGTTTTTT.

The CDR3 nucleotides read TGTGCCAGCAGTTTAGAGGGGCCCTCCTATAATTCACCCCTCCACTTT. It yields the protein CASSLEGPSYNSPLHF. This sequence joins TRBV27 and TRBJ1-6; maybe TRBD1 (5 bases). The CDR3 is 16 residues long. V lost 2 bases and J 0 bases, leaving 8 bases between the germline ends. Per the germline V gene, CDR1 is MNHEY and CDR2 is SMNVEV (reference sequence).

The genes are TRBV19 and TRBJ2-2; possibly TRBD2 for D (6 bases). The CDR3 extends over 15 amino acids. The germline V gene has CDR1 LNHDA and CDR2 SQIVND (reference sequence). With 5 bases removed from V and 3 bases from J, the gap between germline ends came to 13 bases. CDR3 nucleotide sequence: TGTGCCAGTAGTGGACGGCGGGATTACACCGGGGAGCTGTTTTTT. Protein sequence: CASSGRRDYTGELFF.

The V gene is TRBV5-1, the J gene TRBJ2-3; a possible D gene is TRBD2 (6 bases). Germline CDR1 reads SGHRS; CDR2 reads YFSETQ. The CDR3 length is 14 residues. The germline V and J ends were trimmed by 4 bases and 2 bases, with 11 bases remaining between them. The DNA for the CDR3 is TGCGCCAGCAGCGGGGGGATACTCACAGATACGCAGTATTTT. As protein: CASSGGILTDTQYF.

The rearrangement joins TRBV7-2 to TRBJ1-2, with 9 positions matching TRBD1. Germline V gene sequence: CDR1 SGHTA, CDR2 FQGNSA. The CDR3 is made up of 15 amino acids. V trimming: 5 bases; J trimming: 6 bases; junction bases outside the gene matches: 10. The chain's CDR3 is CASSEDPGQGNGYTF. CDR3 nucleotide sequence: TGTGCCAGCAGCGAAGACCCGGGACAGGGCAATGGCTACACCTTC.

The chain employs TRBV5-1 and TRBJ2-7; D not certain. The V and J ends lost 0 bases and 5 bases respectively, with 15 bases between them. The CDR3 length is 15 residues. CDR1 SGHRS and CDR2 YFSETQ come from the germline V gene. The CDR3 coding sequence is TGCGCCAGCAGCTTGGTGAGCAGGAGTCCCGACGAGCAGTACTTC. Its translation is CASSLVSRSPDEQYF.

The chain joins TRBV4-3 to TRBJ1-1, with a tentative D call TRBD1 (5 bases). CDR3 length: 15 residues. CDR1 and CDR2 from the germline V gene are LGHNA and YSLEER. V was trimmed by 1 base and J by 1 base, leaving 10 bases between them. The DNA for the CDR3 is TGCGCCAGCAGCCAAGTGGGACGGTGGAACACTGAAGCTTTCTTT. It is translated as CASSQVGRWNTEAFF.

The J gene is TRBJ1-2, the V gene TRBV7-9, with TRBD1 matching over 10 bases. Trimming cost V 5 bases and J 9 bases; bases outside gene matches: 6. The germline gives CDR1 SEHNR, CDR2 FQNEAQ (reference sequence). The length of the CDR3 is 13 residues. The CDR3: CASSAGTGERYTF. CDR3 DNA: TGTGCCAGCAGCGCCGGGACAGGGGAACGCTACACCTTC.

This clone was seen once. The chain has TRBV6-5 and TRBJ1-5; D perhaps matches TRBD1 (6 bases). This CDR3 comprises 14 residues. Germline loops: CDR1 MNHEY, CDR2 SVGAGI. Trimming pared 6 bases from V and 9 bases from J, leaving 18 bases between. CDR3 sequence: CASRQDRTVGPQHF. CDR3 in DNA: TGTGCCAGCAGGCAAGACAGGACAGTTGGGCCCCAGCATTTT.

The J gene is TRBJ2-5, the V gene TRBV28, with TRBD1 matching over 9 bases. Germline V gene data show CDR1 as MDHEN and CDR2 as SYDVKM. Losses at the gene ends were 8 bases for V and 5 bases for J; bases not matched to a gene: 9. The CDR3 spans 14 residues. CDR3 sequence reads: CASSNRGLRETQYF. The CDR3 DNA sequence: TGTGCCAGCTCCAACAGGGGGCTAAGGGAGACCCAGTACTTC.

This sequence joins TRBV7-2 and TRBJ1-2; no clear D gene. Trimming took off 5 bases at V and 0 bases at J, with 7 bases between the two ends. The CDR3 covers 13 residues. Germline V gene sequence: CDR1 SGHTA, CDR2 FQGNSA. This CDR3 reads CASSEGANYGYTF. Here the CDR3 DNA reads TGTGCCAGCAGCGAGGGTGCTAACTATGGCTACACCTTC.

CDR3 amino acids: CASSLPTSNYGYTF. The CDR3 DNA follows: TGTGCCAGCAGTTTACCGACAAGTAACTATGGCTACACCTTC. The chain employs TRBV28 and TRBJ1-2; D uncertain. CDR3 length: 14 residues. Trimming took 2 bases from V and 1 from J, leaving 8 bases between them. CDR1 and CDR2 (germline): MDHEN, SYDVKM.

The rearrangement links TRBV7-2 to TRBJ1-2, with D possibly being TRBD1 (5 bases). CDR1 and CDR2 from the germline V gene are SGHTA and FQGNSA. The CDR3 has 15 amino acids. V was pared by 0 bases and J by 5 bases, with 13 bases between. CDR3 bases: TGTGCCAGCAGCTTAGCGTTCGGGGGAGGGTATGGCTACACCTTC. This sequence encodes CASSLAFGGGYGYTF.

The genes are TRBV5-1 and TRBJ1-2; tentatively, D is TRBD1 (6 bases). Germline CDR1 is SGHRS and CDR2 is YFSETQ. The V gene lost 4 bases and the J gene lost 4 bases, with 11 bases spanning the gap. This CDR3 has 13 residues. In nucleotides, the CDR3 is TGCGCCAGCAGCGCCGGACAGCCCTATGGCTACACCTTC. This translates into CASSAGQPYGYTF.

The chain couples TRBV11-3 to TRBJ2-7, with TRBD1 as a possible D gene (5 bases). Germline V lookup: CDR1 SGHNT, CDR2 YENEEA. The CDR3 is 14 amino acids. V lost 5 bases, J lost 3 bases, and 14 bases lay in between. For the CDR3, the DNA is TGTGCCAGCAGCCAGGTGCAGGGAAACTACGAGCAGTACTTC. Translation: CASSQVQGNYEQYF.

With respect to this clone: At one boundary the junction diverges from the germline segment, which might be a read error. The chain joins TRBV7-7 to TRBJ2-7; D may be TRBD1 (6 bases). This CDR3 comprises 13 residues. CDR1 SSHAT and CDR2 FNYEAQ come from the germline V gene (reference sequence). The CDR3 DNA sequence: TGTGCTAGCAGCTTAGACAGGAGCTACGAGCAGTACTTC. This gives the protein CASSLDRSYEQYF.

On this clone: One end of the junction does not line up with germline, which may come from a read error. The V call is TRBV7-7, the J call TRBJ2-5; 9 positions match TRBD1. Germline-derived CDR1 and CDR2 are SSHAT and FNYEAQ (reference sequence). The CDR3 has 14 residues. CDR3 residues: CASSPGTGRETQYF. The CDR3 bases are TGTGCTAGCAGCCCCGGGACAGGGAGAGAGACCCAGTACTTC. Looking up the rest from reference TRBV7-7 and TRBJ2-5 gives the full variable domain: GAGVSQSPRYKVTKRGQDVTLRCDPISSHATLYWYQQALGQGPEFLTYFNYEAQPDKSGLPSDRFSAERPEGSISTLTIQRTEQRDSAMYRCASSPGTGRETQYFGPGTRLLVL.

The rearrangement joins TRBV10-3 to TRBJ2-1, with D possibly TRBD1 on 5 matching bases. CDR1 is ENHRY and CDR2 is SYGVKD in the germline V gene. V lost 6 bases, J lost 2 bases, and 11 bases lay in between. The CDR3 sequence is 14 residues long. The CDR3 region is CAISAGITYNEQFF. In DNA form, the CDR3 reads TGTGCCATCAGCGCAGGGATCACCTACAATGAGCAGTTCTTC.

The gene calls are TRBV19 and TRBJ1-2; tentatively, D is TRBD1 (6 bases). Germline-derived CDR1 and CDR2 are LNHDA and SQIVND (reference sequence). The V end lost 6 bases, the J end lost 8 bases, and 10 bases lay between the germline ends. This CDR3 is built from 11 residues. CDR3 sequence: CASRRQGGYTF. The DNA of the CDR3 is TGTGCCAGTAGGCGTCAGGGGGGCTACACCTTC.